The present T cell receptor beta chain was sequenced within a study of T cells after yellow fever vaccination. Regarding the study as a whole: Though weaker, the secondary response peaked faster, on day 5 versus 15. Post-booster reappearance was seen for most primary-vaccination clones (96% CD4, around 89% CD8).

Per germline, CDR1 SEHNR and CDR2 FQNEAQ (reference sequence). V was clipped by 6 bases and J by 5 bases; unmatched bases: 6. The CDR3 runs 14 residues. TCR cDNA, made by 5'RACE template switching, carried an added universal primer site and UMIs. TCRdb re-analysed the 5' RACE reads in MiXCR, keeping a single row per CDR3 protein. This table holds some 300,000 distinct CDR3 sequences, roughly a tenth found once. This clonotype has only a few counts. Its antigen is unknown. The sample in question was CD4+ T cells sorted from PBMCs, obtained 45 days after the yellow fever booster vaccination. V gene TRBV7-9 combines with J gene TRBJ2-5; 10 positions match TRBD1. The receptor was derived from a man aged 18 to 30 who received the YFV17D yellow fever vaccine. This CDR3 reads CASRRQGAGETQYF. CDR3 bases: TGTGCCAGCAGGCGACAGGGGGCCGGGGAGACCCAGTACTTC.